This T cell receptor beta chain was captured by sequencing in a study of cytomegalovirus exposure and HLA in healthy donors. Study outcomes and limitations: There were over 150 TCR beta chains listed as cytomegalovirus-associated.

With respect to this clone: Antigen unknown.

Participants comprised healthy donors of bone marrow. This CDR3 is 15 amino acids long. V lost 2 bases to trimming and J lost 5 bases; unmatched junction nucleotides: 8. CDR1 and CDR2 (germline): MDHEN, SYDVKM. PCR involved 60 Vbeta and 13 Jbeta primers. Repertoires were generated with immunoSEQ multiplex PCR, while TCRdb's copy carries only in-frame clones and drops some. The repertoire consists of some 240,000 clones, with around 73% occurring once and the leading ten covering around 4%. This chain links TRBV28 with TRBJ1-1, with 7 bases identical to TRBD1. Sequencing was done on a sample of PBMCs. The sequence came from a male donor in good health and CMV-seronegative. CDR3 DNA: TGTGCCAGCAGTTTACAAGCAGGGGGAGATACTGAAGCTTTCTTT. This gives the protein CASSLQAGGDTEAFF.